These 7 T cell receptor beta chains were all obtained from the same sample, sequenced in a study of T cell responses to AZD1222 COVID-19 vaccine. Measured with immunoSEQ multiplex PCR; TCRdb has only the in-frame clones, and not every one. The sample yields 160,000 or so clones, 80% to 90% seen once. Sequencing was performed on peripheral blood, taken after recovery from COVID-19. The origin of the receptors is an adult who had recovered from COVID-19.

The chain uses TRBV28 and TRBJ1-1; D is unresolved. Germline CDR1 MDHEN, CDR2 SYDVKM. The germline V and J ends were trimmed by 0 bases and 5 bases, with 7 bases remaining between them. This CDR3 is 13 amino acids long. In DNA, the CDR3 is TGTGCCAGCAGTTTATGGGCGAGAACTGAAGCTTTCTTT. This encodes CASSLWARTEAFF.

The CDR3 DNA is TGTGCCAGCCGGGAATTCAGCAATCAGCCCCAGCATTTT. It is translated as CASREFSNQPQHF. The chain has TRBV2 and TRBJ1-5; D call uncertain. The CDR3 contains 13 residues. Germline-derived CDR1 and CDR2 are SNHLY and FYNNEI. The V end lost 8 bases, the J end lost 1 base, and 9 bases lay between the germline ends.

This rearrangement joins TRBV15 to TRBJ1-2; D gene ambiguous. V lost 3 bases to trimming and J lost 5 bases, with 13 bases between them. CDR1 and CDR2 from the germline V gene are LNHNV and YYDKDF (reference sequence). The length of the CDR3 is 14 residues. CDR3 nucleotides: TGTGCCACCAGCAGCGTAGGGATTTTGTATGGCTACACCTTC. Protein sequence: CATSSVGILYGYTF.

This rearrangement joins TRBV5-4 to TRBJ2-3; D is undetermined. V lost 7 bases and J 3 bases, leaving 18 bases between the germline ends. The CDR3 has 15 residues. The germline V gene has CDR1 SGHNT and CDR2 YYREEE (reference sequence). The CDR3 nucleotides are TGTGCCAGCGGCCTGGCGGCCGATACTACAGATACGCAGTATTTT. Translation gives CASGLAADTTDTQYF.

The chain links TRBV11-2 to TRBJ2-7; D is uncertain. This CDR3 is 14 amino acids long. V shed 1 base and J shed 4 bases, with 11 bases lying between them. From germline, CDR1 is SGHAT and CDR2 FQNNGV. CDR3 sequence reads: CASSLVRAPYEQYF. The CDR3 nucleotides are TGTGCCAGCAGCTTAGTACGAGCCCCATACGAGCAGTACTTC.

The chain joins TRBV4-3 to TRBJ2-1, with D tentatively TRBD2 (6 bases). CDR3 size: 15 residues. CDR1 and CDR2 from the germline V gene are LGHNA and YSLEER. Trimming removed 4 bases from V and 4 bases from J, with 14 bases in between. This chain's CDR3 is CASSRIQGTYNEQFF. For the CDR3, the DNA is TGCGCCAGCAGCCGGATACAAGGGACTTACAATGAGCAGTTCTTC.

This chain joins TRBV13 and TRBJ1-2, with TRBD1 matching over 7 bases. The CDR3 sequence is 12 residues long. Germline CDR1 reads PRHDT; CDR2 reads FYEKMQ (reference sequence). Trimming at V came to 5 bases and at J to 5 bases, leaving 2 bases not matched to a gene. The CDR3 bases are TGTGCCAGCAGCATACAGGGGTATGGCTACACCTTC. Amino acids: CASSIQGYGYTF.